This T cell receptor beta chain was sequenced in a study of radiation and T cells in renal cell carcinoma (dated by TCRdb to 2020 to 2022). Study-wide context: The samples were drawn from a clinical trial, where primary renal cell carcinomas were treated with 15 Gy of stereotactic body radiation therapy and then removed by nephrectomy 4 weeks afterward. In total, 53 samples underwent TCR beta sequencing: about 26 tumors plus 27 peripheral blood samples. In the approximately 53 samples combined, roughly 4.4 million unique CDR3 nucleotide sequences were found, encoding roughly 3,000,000 unique CDR3 amino acid sequences. Overall study outcomes, separate from this receptor: Because the trial had a single-armed design, the trial could not examine how radiation dose or scheduling affected the TCR repertoire. Changes in the blood repertoire were not tracked past 4 weeks after treatment. No pretreatment tumor biopsies were available, so the baseline intratumoral presence of clonotypes could not be determined. In blood, the top tumor clonotypes increased from baseline to 2 weeks after radiation and then shrank by 4 weeks, which suggests a temporary expansion of tumor-resident clones.

This clone occurred a few times. It lacks a known antigen. No quality values exist for individual bases; no much larger clone is one base distant. This sample's time point label indicates: baseline pretreatment blood. The treatment or condition label here, explained by the study, means: 15 Gy SBRT to primary tumor, nephrectomy 4 weeks later. To follow tumor-enriched clonotypes, peripheral blood was collected serially from radiation-treated patients at baseline and again at 2 weeks and 4 weeks after SBRT. Renal cell carcinoma with clear cell pathology was present in all patients. The QIAamp DNA Blood Mini Kit (Qiagen) was used to prepare genomic DNA for TCR sequencing. The analyses included only samples that passed all quality control checks. From the cysteine up to the phenylalanine, the CDR3 has a length of 12 residues. The sequence is cut down to CDR3 DNA, 36 bases in frame from base 1. The germline V gene specifies SGHRS as CDR1 and YFSETQ as CDR2. V sheds 0 bases and J sheds 4 bases, leaving 4 bases between their ends.

Following the manufacturer's recommendations, the immunoSEQ kit was used to generate TCR beta libraries from genomic DNA. For library preparation, a first multiplex PCR was performed with proprietary primers, followed by a second PCR in which unique barcodes were added, and bead cleanups were performed after each round. Each sample batch included a kit-provided positive control reaction and a negative control reaction. The final libraries were assessed on an Agilent 4200 TapeStation D1000 ScreenTape, pooled by volume, and quantified by qPCR. Sequencing was performed on an Illumina NextSeq500 using a MidOutput 150-cycle cartridge, with 156 Read1 cycles, 15 Index1 cycles, and the kit custom primers. The pooled library was loaded at roughly 0.94 pM with a roughly 20% PhiX control spike-in. As for the authors' bioinformatics: Vendor-processed data were analyzed in R, with a clonotype defined as all T cells sharing the same CDR3 nucleotide sequence. For clone abundance analyses, frequencies were normalized to the 10,000 most abundant clones per sample. Before analysis, public T cell clones were removed, and these numbered fewer than six per sample on average. An abundance difference of at least 32-fold between compartments was the criterion for calling clonotypes tumor-enriched or baseline blood-enriched. A beta-binomial differential abundance model was used to identify clonotypes that expanded or contracted between blood time points. The Baroni-Urbani and Buser coefficient was used to measure tumor-blood repertoire similarity, and groups were compared with two-tailed Wilcoxon tests in R. In TCRdb, the immuneACCESS table is reduced to in-frame sequences with V and J assigned. These tables do not hold every clone; where another copy was compared, an unresolved V gene accounts for under half, and the others remain unexplained. V and J calls and clone size follow that table, whereas D and trimming were derived from the DNA. The sample has 130,000 or so clones on record, less than 85% of them singletons. Under 25% of the sample is held by the ten biggest clonotypes.

This TCR was sampled from a woman aged 45 to 65 with renal cell carcinoma. Specimen: blood, collected from a patient whose treatment included radiotherapy and nephrectomy. Here the chain combines TRBV5-1 and TRBJ2-5; the D gene identity is not certain. The CDR3: CASSLDAETQYF. The DNA is as follows: TGCGCCAGCAGCTTGGATGCAGAGACCCAGTACTTC.